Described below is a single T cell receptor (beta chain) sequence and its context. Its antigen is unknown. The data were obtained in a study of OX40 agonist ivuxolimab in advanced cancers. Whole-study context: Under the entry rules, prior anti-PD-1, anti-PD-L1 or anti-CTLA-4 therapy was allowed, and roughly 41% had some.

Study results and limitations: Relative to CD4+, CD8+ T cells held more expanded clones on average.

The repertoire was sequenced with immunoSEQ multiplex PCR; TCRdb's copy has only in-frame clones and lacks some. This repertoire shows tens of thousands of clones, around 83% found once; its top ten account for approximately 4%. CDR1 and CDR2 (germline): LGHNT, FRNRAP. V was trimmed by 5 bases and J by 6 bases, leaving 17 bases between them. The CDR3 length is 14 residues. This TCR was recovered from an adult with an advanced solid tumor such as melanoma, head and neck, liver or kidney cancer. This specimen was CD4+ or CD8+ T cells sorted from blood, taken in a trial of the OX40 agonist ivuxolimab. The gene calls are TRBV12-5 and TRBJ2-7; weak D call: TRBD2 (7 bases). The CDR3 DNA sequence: TGTGCTAGTGGTCCCTGGGGGGGGCGCGTCGAGCAGTACTTC. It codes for CASGPWGGRVEQYF.